This is a list of T cell receptor beta chains from one sample in a study of human T cells and chemical hapten exposure. Via MiXCR, TCRdb re-called the RACE reads, giving one row per CDR3 protein. The sample has 130,000 or so distinct CDR3 sequences, approximately 9.5% seen once; the top ten hold 1.5% to 2%. Sequencing was performed on whole blood. These receptors all come from a male donor in good health. Some clones in this sample may be carry-over from other donors' samples. Each CDR3 is given with its conserved first and last residue. D genes are given only for firm matches. Size is stated for part of the rows, as once, few or many counts, or as a class when the clone is expanded.

v_gene	d_gene	abundance	j_gene	CDR3aa	CDR3nt
TRBV29-1	NA	few	TRBJ1-2	CSVGRRPYGYTF	TGCAGCGTTGGGAGGAGACCCTATGGCTACACCTTC
TRBV29-1	TRBD1	few	TRBJ2-6	CSVVTGAGANVLTF	TGCAGCGTTGTTACAGGGGCTGGGGCCAACGTCCTGACTTTC
TRBV20-1	NA	NA	TRBJ2-2	CSASLRNTGELFF	TGCAGTGCTAGTCTCCGAAACACCGGGGAGCTGTTTTTT
TRBV5-1	NA	NA	TRBJ2-7	CASSLVTSKDEQYF	TGCGCCAGCAGCTTGGTCACGAGCAAGGACGAGCAGTACTTC
TRBV19	TRBD1	NA	TRBJ1-1	CASSIDHWGQRNTEAFF	TGTGCCAGTAGTATAGATCATTGGGGACAGAGAAACACTGAAGCTTTCTTT
TRBV7-2	TRBD2	NA	TRBJ2-5	CASSFGPSGAPSQETQYF	TGTGCCAGCAGCTTCGGGCCTAGCGGGGCGCCTTCACAAGAGACCCAGTACTTC
TRBV10-1	TRBD2	many	TRBJ2-5	CASSESGLAGETQYF	TGCGCCAGCAGTGAGTCGGGTCTAGCGGGAGAGACCCAGTACTTC
TRBV27	NA	few	TRBJ2-1	CASSPQARGDEQFF	TGTGCCAGCAGTCCCCAGGCCAGGGGAGATGAGCAGTTCTTC
TRBV18	NA	few	TRBJ2-7	CASSPFDSRYEQYF	TGTGCCAGCTCACCCTTTGACAGCCGCTACGAGCAGTACTTC
TRBV7-9	TRBD2	many	TRBJ2-5	CASMRGELAGPQETQYF	TGTGCCAGCATGAGGGGAGAACTAGCGGGCCCCCAAGAGACCCAGTACTTC
TRBV27	TRBD1	few	TRBJ2-3	CASSLSGQGSDTQYF	TGTGCCAGCAGTTTATCGGGACAGGGCTCAGATACGCAGTATTTT
TRBV11-2	TRBD2	many	TRBJ2-1	CASSPGYSGNNEQFF	TGTGCCAGCAGCCCCGGTTATAGCGGGAACAATGAGCAGTTCTTC
TRBV30	NA	NA	TRBJ2-2	CAWSFRTGELFF	TGTGCCTGGAGTTTTAGGACCGGGGAGCTGTTTTTT
TRBV12-3/TRBV12-4	TRBD1	NA	TRBJ2-7	CASRTGGADEQYF	TGTGCCAGCAGGACAGGGGGCGCGGACGAGCAGTACTTC
TRBV12-3/TRBV12-4	NA	many	TRBJ2-2	CASSPITGELFF	TGTGCCAGCAGTCCAATCACCGGGGAGCTGTTTTTT
TRBV5-4	TRBD2	few	TRBJ2-7	CASSFEGPAGAYEQYF	TGTGCCAGCAGCTTCGAGGGCCCAGCGGGGGCGTACGAGCAGTACTTC
TRBV29-1	NA	few	TRBJ1-1	CSVEGGISTEAFF	TGCAGCGTTGAGGGGGGCATAAGCACTGAAGCTTTCTTT
TRBV29-1	TRBD1	few	TRBJ2-7	CSVVWDRTYEQYF	TGCAGCGTTGTCTGGGACAGGACCTACGAGCAGTACTTC
TRBV6-1	NA	NA	TRBJ1-4	CASSPPGLSEKLFF	TGTGCCAGCAGCCCTCCGGGACTCTCTGAAAAACTGTTTTTT
TRBV5-1	NA	few	TRBJ1-4	CASSSLGHLNEKLFF	TGCGCCAGCAGCTCACTGGGACATCTTAATGAAAAACTGTTTTTT
TRBV20-1	NA	many	TRBJ2-1	CSASDQLGDEQFF	TGCAGTGCTAGTGACCAGCTAGGTGATGAGCAGTTCTTC
TRBV5-4	TRBD2	NA	TRBJ2-3	CASSLGTSGRDTQYF	TGTGCCAGCAGCTTAGGGACTAGCGGCCGTGATACGCAGTATTTT
TRBV6-2/TRBV6-3	NA	many	TRBJ2-7	CASSPLSGFYEQYF	TGTGCCAGCAGTCCCCTGAGTGGCTTCTACGAGCAGTACTTC
TRBV11-2	TRBD2	NA	TRBJ2-7	CASREVLAGTYEQYF	TGTGCCAGCAGGGAAGTACTAGCGGGAACCTACGAGCAGTACTTC
TRBV20-1	NA	few	TRBJ1-6	CSAFRDLNSPLHF	TGCAGTGCTTTCCGGGACCTTAATTCACCCCTCCACTTT
TRBV10-3	TRBD1	NA	TRBJ1-5	CAISEGQDWQYQPQHF	TGTGCCATCAGTGAAGGACAGGATTGGCAGTATCAGCCCCAGCATTTT
TRBV6-5	TRBD1	NA	TRBJ1-4	CASSYGTGATNEKLFF	TGTGCCAGCAGTTACGGGACAGGGGCAACTAATGAAAAACTGTTTTTT
TRBV20-1	NA	once	TRBJ2-1	CSAKKVFLGYNEQFF	TGCAGTGCTAAAAAGGTTTTTTTGGGGTACAATGAGCAGTTCTTC
TRBV29-1	NA	few	TRBJ2-1	CSVDPNKKFF	TGCAGCGTGGACCCGAACAAGAAGTTCTTC
TRBV11-3	TRBD1	many	TRBJ2-1	CASKGQGSSDEQFF	TGTGCCAGCAAGGGACAGGGGTCTAGCGATGAGCAGTTCTTC
TRBV20-1	TRBD1	NA	TRBJ2-7	CSAPPGQGKYEQYF	TGCAGTGCTCCCCCGGGACAGGGGAAATACGAGCAGTACTTC
TRBV27	TRBD1	NA	TRBJ2-7	CAGSSWTGGNEQYF	TGTGCCGGCAGTTCTTGGACAGGGGGCAACGAGCAGTACTTC
TRBV7-9	NA	NA	TRBJ2-3	CASSLEGGLHTDTQYF	TGTGCCAGCAGCTTAGAGGGAGGCCTTCACACAGATACGCAGTATTTT
TRBV7-2	NA	many	TRBJ2-3	CASSSSTGFSTDTQYF	TGTGCCAGCAGCTCGTCGACTGGGTTTAGCACAGATACGCAGTATTTT
TRBV2	TRBD1	few	TRBJ2-1	CASRDRRNNEQFF	TGTGCCAGCAGGGACAGGCGAAACAATGAGCAGTTCTTC